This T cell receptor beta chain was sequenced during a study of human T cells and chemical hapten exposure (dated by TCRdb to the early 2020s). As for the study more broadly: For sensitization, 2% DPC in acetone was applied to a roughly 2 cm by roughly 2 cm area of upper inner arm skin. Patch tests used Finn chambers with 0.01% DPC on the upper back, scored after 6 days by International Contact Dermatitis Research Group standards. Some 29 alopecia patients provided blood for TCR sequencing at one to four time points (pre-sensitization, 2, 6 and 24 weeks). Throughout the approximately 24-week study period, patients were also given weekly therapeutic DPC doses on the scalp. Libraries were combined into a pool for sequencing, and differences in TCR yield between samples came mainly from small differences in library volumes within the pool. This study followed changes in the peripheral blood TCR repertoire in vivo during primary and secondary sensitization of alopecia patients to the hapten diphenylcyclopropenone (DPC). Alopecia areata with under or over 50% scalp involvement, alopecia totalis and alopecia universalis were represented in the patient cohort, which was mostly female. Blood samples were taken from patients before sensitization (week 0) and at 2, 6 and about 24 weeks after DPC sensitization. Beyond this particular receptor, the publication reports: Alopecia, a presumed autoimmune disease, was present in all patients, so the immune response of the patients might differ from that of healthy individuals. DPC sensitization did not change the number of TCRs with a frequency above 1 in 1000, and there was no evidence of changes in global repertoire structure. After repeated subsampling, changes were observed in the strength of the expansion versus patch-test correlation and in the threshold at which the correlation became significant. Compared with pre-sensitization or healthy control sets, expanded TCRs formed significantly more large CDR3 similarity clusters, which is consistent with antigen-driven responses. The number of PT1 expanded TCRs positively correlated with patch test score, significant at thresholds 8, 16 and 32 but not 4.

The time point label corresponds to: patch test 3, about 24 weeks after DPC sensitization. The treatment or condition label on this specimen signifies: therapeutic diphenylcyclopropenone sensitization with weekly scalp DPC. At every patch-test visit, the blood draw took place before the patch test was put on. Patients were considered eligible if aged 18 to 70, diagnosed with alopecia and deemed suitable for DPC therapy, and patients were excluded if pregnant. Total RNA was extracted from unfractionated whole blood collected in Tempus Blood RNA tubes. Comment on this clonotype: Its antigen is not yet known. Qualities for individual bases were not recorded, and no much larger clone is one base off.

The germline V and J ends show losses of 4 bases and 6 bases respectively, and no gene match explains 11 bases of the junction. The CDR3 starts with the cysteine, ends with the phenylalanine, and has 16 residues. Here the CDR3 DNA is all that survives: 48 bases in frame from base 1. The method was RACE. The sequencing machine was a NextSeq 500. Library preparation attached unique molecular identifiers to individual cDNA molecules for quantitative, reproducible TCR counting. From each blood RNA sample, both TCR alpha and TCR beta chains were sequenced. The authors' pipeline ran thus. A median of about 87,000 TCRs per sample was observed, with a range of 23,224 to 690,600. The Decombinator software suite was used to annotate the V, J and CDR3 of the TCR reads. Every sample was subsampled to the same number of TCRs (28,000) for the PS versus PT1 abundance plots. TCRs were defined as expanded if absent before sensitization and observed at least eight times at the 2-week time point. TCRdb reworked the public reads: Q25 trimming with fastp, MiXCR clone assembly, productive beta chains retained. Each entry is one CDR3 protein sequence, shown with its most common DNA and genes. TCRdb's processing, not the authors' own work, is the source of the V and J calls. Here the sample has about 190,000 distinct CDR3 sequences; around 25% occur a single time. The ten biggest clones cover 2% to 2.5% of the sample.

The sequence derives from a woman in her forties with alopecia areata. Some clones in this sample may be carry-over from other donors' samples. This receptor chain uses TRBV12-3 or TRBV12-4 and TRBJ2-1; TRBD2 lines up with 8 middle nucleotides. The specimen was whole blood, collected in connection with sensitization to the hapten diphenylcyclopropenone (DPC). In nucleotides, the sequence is TGTGCCAGCAGTTCGTGGTCCGGGAGGGCCGGCAATGAGCAGTTCTTC. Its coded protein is CASSSWSGRAGNEQFF.